The 32 T cell receptor beta chains in this list originate from one sample, sequenced in a study of shared clonotypes between healthy human individuals (dated by TCRdb to 2018 to 2020). Libraries were built with the immunoSEQ multiplex PCR assay. Here the immuneACCESS table is served through TCRdb, limited to in-frame sequences with V and J called. Missing clones are a known gap in these copies; in checked studies unresolved V genes cover under half, and the rest lacks a known reason. Recorded for this sample are 2 million to 2.5 million clones; nearly 97% of them occurred a single time. Roughly 0.13% of the sample is held by the ten biggest clonotypes. The sequencing sample was made of naive CD4+ T cells sorted from blood. Taken with the paper, the label for cell subset or site translates to: CD45RA+ positively selected. The receptor set was obtained from a man aged 18 to 30 in good health.

This chain joins TRBV28 and TRBJ1-1; 10 bases are shared with TRBD1. Germline lookup yields CDR1 MDHEN and CDR2 SYDVKM. CDR3 length: 15 amino acids. V shed 3 bases and J 1 base; nucleotides not matched to a gene: 2. The CDR3 loop is CASSFGDRGNTEAFF. In nucleotides, the CDR3 is TGTGCCAGCAGTTTCGGGGACAGGGGGAACACTGAAGCTTTCTTT.

V usage is TRBV2 and J usage is TRBJ2-6; D not certain. The CDR3 has 14 amino acids. In germline, CDR1 is SNHLY, CDR2 FYNNEI. V lost 6 bases and J lost 1, with 7 bases in between. The CDR3 spells CASSQRSGANVLTF. CDR3 in DNA: TGTGCCAGCAGCCAGAGATCTGGGGCCAACGTCCTGACTTTC.

This clone was observed once. V gene TRBV2 combines with J gene TRBJ2-1, with 11 bases lining up with TRBD1. The CDR3 is 16 amino acids. V dropped 7 bases and J dropped 7; count of bases not matched to a gene: 12. Germline V gene data show CDR1 as SNHLY and CDR2 as FYNNEI. The CDR3 DNA reads TGTGCCAGCACCCCAGGAGGGGACAGGGGGAAGAATGAGCAGTTCTTC. This sequence encodes CASTPGGDRGKNEQFF.

Note on this clone: The sample has other DNA sequences that encode this CDR3 too. The chain has TRBV10-1 and TRBJ2-7; D remains ambiguous. There are 11 residues in the CDR3. Trimming removed 3 bases at V and 3 bases at J, with 3 bases between. CDR1 is WNHNN and CDR2 is SYGVQD in the germline V gene (reference sequence). The CDR3 is CASSDGYEQYF. CDR3 bases: TGCGCCAGCAGTGACGGCTACGAGCAGTACTTC.

The genes are TRBV25-1 and TRBJ1-4; TRBD1 matches 9 bases. The germline V gene encodes CDR1 MGHDK and CDR2 SYGVNS. The junction had 6 bases not matched to a gene; V was cut back by 4 bases and J by 6 bases. The CDR3 has 15 residues. The CDR3 coding sequence is TGTGCCAGCAGTGCCCGGGACAGGGTTTATGAAAAACTGTTTTTT. It translates to CASSARDRVYEKLFF.

The CDR3 DNA sequence: TGTGCCAGCAGCTTATTTGGGGGCGGGTTAACAGATACGCAGTATTTT. Residues: CASSLFGGGLTDTQYF. This rearrangement joins TRBV7-2 to TRBJ2-3; TRBD1 might be the D (6 bases). The CDR3 runs to 16 residues. CDR1 is SGHTA, CDR2 FQGNSA, per germline. The V and J ends lost 2 bases and 3 bases respectively, with 15 bases between them.

The rearrangement links TRBV19 to TRBJ2-3; tentative D call: TRBD2 (5 bases). The CDR3 loop spans 13 amino acids. V lost 5 bases, J lost 8 bases, and 14 bases lay in between. CDR1 and CDR2 from the germline V gene are LNHDA and SQIVND (reference sequence). CDR3 DNA sequence: TGTGCCAGTAGTTCCTCGGACTTACCTACGCAGTATTTT. Translation: CASSSSDLPTQYF.

This clone has a single count. The chain uses TRBV19 and TRBJ2-4; weak D call: TRBD2 (6 bases). The V gene lost 0 bases and the J gene lost 9 bases, with 15 bases spanning the gap. Germline V gene data show CDR1 as LNHDA and CDR2 as SQIVND (reference sequence). The CDR3 is 15 amino acids. CDR3 residues: CASSIDLASVGIQYF. In DNA form, the CDR3 reads TGTGCCAGTAGTATAGATCTTGCTAGCGTGGGCATTCAGTACTTC.

This chain joins TRBV19 and TRBJ1-1; TRBD1 is a possible D gene (5 bases). The V gene lost 7 bases and the J gene lost 5 bases, with 23 bases spanning the gap. The germline V gene encodes CDR1 LNHDA and CDR2 SQIVND (reference sequence). The CDR3 is 16 amino acids. DNA for the CDR3: TGTGCCAGTACCCCGCGTAGGGCAGGGTGGTGGACTGAAGCTTTCTTT. This translates into CASTPRRAGWWTEAFF.

The chain has TRBV6-1 and TRBJ1-6; D gene unclear. V shed 4 bases and J shed 3 bases, with 10 bases lying between them. Germline V gives CDR1 MNHNS, CDR2 SASEGT. The CDR3 is 15 residues long. The CDR3 protein is CASSADDFYNSPLHF. The CDR3 bases are TGTGCCAGCAGTGCCGACGACTTCTATAATTCACCCCTCCACTTT.

The CDR3 DNA reads as TGTGCCAGCAGTGAATCCCAGGGAGGCGAGCAGTACTTC. It translates to CASSESQGGEQYF. The gene calls are TRBV2 and TRBJ2-7; possible D gene TRBD2, 6 bases. CDR1 is SNHLY, CDR2 FYNNEI, per germline. Trimming stripped 2 bases from V and 6 bases from J, with 11 bases between. The CDR3 length is 13 residues.

This chain joins TRBV27 and TRBJ1-2; D gene uncertain. Germline V lookup: CDR1 MNHEY, CDR2 SMNVEV (reference sequence). The V and J ends lost 4 bases and 8 bases respectively, with 11 bases between them. This CDR3 region has 12 residues. CDR3 DNA: TGTGCCAGCAGTTCAATCCAGTCGGGCTACACCTTC. It codes for CASSSIQSGYTF.

This chain connects TRBV9 to TRBJ1-3; D uncertain. Per germline, CDR1 SGDLS and CDR2 YYNGEE. V lost 4 bases to trimming and J lost 4 bases, with 18 bases between them. The CDR3 runs to 16 residues. The CDR3 protein is CASSPSHNLLGNTIYF. CDR3 nucleotide sequence: TGTGCCAGCAGCCCGAGCCACAACCTACTCGGAAACACCATATATTTT.

The rearrangement links TRBV28 to TRBJ1-5; 7 nucleotides match TRBD1. The CDR3 loop spans 15 amino acids. J gave up 3 bases and V 10 bases, and 12 bases lay outside the gene matches. The V gene's germline CDR1 is MDHEN and CDR2 SYDVKM. CDR3 in amino acids: CATPGTAGVNQPQHF. Here the CDR3 DNA reads TGTGCCACCCCGGGGACAGCCGGTGTCAATCAGCCCCAGCATTTT.

The chain carries TRBV4-3 and TRBJ2-7; D may be TRBD1 (6 bases). The CDR3 loop spans 15 amino acids. Trimming cost V 0 bases and J 2 bases, with 11 bases left between them. In germline, CDR1 is LGHNA, CDR2 YSLEER. The CDR3 DNA is TGCGCCAGCAGCCAAGAACTGGGACAAACCTACGAGCAGTACTTC. Translating gives CASSQELGQTYEQYF.

The chain links TRBV7-2 to TRBJ2-2, with TRBD2 as a possible D gene (6 bases). Germline V CDR1 and CDR2: SGHTA, FQGNSA. There are 15 residues in the CDR3. Deletions cut 4 bases from V and 6 bases from J, with 15 bases between. The CDR3 sequence is CASSWASAFSGELFF. The DNA of the CDR3 is TGTGCCAGCAGCTGGGCTAGCGCTTTCTCCGGGGAGCTGTTTTTT.

This clone has a single count. The CDR3 protein is CASSEAGLWLADTYEQYF. DNA of the CDR3: TGTGCCAGCAGTGAAGCGGGGCTGTGGCTAGCGGATACCTACGAGCAGTACTTC. The chain uses TRBV2 and TRBJ2-7; TRBD2 aligns across 7 bases. V was pared by 0 bases and J by 2 bases, with 13 bases of the junction left unmatched. Germline-derived CDR1 and CDR2 are SNHLY and FYNNEI. There are 18 residues in the CDR3.

V usage is TRBV4-2 and J usage is TRBJ2-1; 7 bases fit TRBD2. The CDR3 runs 19 residues. V gave up 3 bases and J gave up 0 bases; unmatched junction bases: 14. From germline, CDR1 is LGHNA and CDR2 YNFKEQ. The CDR3 sequence is CASSHTPSGITSSYNEQFF. The CDR3 DNA sequence: TGTGCCAGCAGCCATACCCCTAGCGGAATTACAAGCTCCTACAATGAGCAGTTCTTC.

This chain uses TRBV18 with TRBJ1-2; 7 positions match TRBD1. Germline V gene lookup returns CDR1 KGHSH and CDR2 LQKENI. The V and J ends lost 4 bases and 0 bases, in that order; junction bases with no gene match: 8. The CDR3 is 16 amino acids. CDR3 nucleotide sequence: TGTGCCAGCTCACAGCAGGGGGGGTCAGCTAACTATGGCTACACCTTC. It is translated as CASSQQGGSANYGYTF.

The chain has TRBV5-1 and TRBJ2-5; D perhaps matches TRBD1 (7 bases). This CDR3 has 15 residues. The V and J ends lost 4 bases and 4 bases respectively, with 17 bases between them. CDR1 is SGHRS and CDR2 is YFSETQ in the germline V gene. The CDR3 nucleotides read TGCGCCAGCAGCCCGGCAGGGGGAGGAGGAGAGACCCAGTACTTC. Protein: CASSPAGGGGETQYF.

The chain employs TRBV4-1 and TRBJ1-6; D unresolved. V was trimmed by 2 bases and J by 11 bases, leaving 13 bases between them. Per germline, CDR1 MGHRA and CDR2 YSYEKL. The CDR3 runs 14 residues. CDR3 sequence: CASSQPPLGAPLHF. The CDR3 DNA reads TGCGCCAGCAGCCAACCTCCTCTTGGGGCACCCCTCCACTTT.

The chain carries TRBV2 and TRBJ1-3; weak D call: TRBD1 (6 bases). The CDR3 covers 14 residues. Trimming took off 5 bases at V and 4 bases at J, with 12 bases between the two ends. Per the germline V gene, CDR1 is SNHLY and CDR2 is FYNNEI. The DNA of the CDR3 is TGTGCCAGCAGTTCAGGGGCGAGGGGAAACACCATATATTTT. Amino acid sequence: CASSSGARGNTIYF. Drawing the rest from reference TRBV2 and TRBJ1-3, the complete variable domain is EPEVTQTPSHQVTQMGQEVILRCVPISNHLYFYWYRQILGQKVEFLVSFYNNEISEKSEIFDDQFSVERPDGSNFTLKIRSTKLEDSAMYFCASSSGARGNTIYFGEGSWLTVV.

This chain links TRBV30 with TRBJ1-3; no clear D gene. Trimming stripped 3 bases from V and 0 bases from J, with 9 bases between. Germline V gene lookup returns CDR1 GTSNPN and CDR2 SVGIG (reference sequence). This CDR3 contains 14 residues. The chain's CDR3 is CAWRPFGSGNTIYF. The CDR3, as DNA: TGTGCCTGGAGACCTTTCGGCTCTGGAAACACCATATATTTT.

CDR3 in DNA: TGTGCCAGTAGTGAGACCTATAATTCACCCCTCCACTTT. Protein: CASSETYNSPLHF. The gene calls are TRBV19 and TRBJ1-6; D is unclear. Germline V gene data show CDR1 as LNHDA and CDR2 as SQIVND (reference sequence). There are 13 residues in the CDR3. V lost 5 bases and J 2 bases, leaving 4 bases between the germline ends.

This chain links TRBV9 with TRBJ2-2, with no clear D. This CDR3 region has 16 residues. With 2 bases removed from V and 1 base from J, the gap between germline ends came to 12 bases. Germline V lookup: CDR1 SGDLS, CDR2 YYNGEE. CDR3 bases: TGTGCCAGCAGCGTTAGTGGAACAATGAACACCGGGGAGCTGTTTTTT. Translating gives CASSVSGTMNTGELFF.

The chain joins TRBV13 to TRBJ2-5; the D gene is possibly TRBD2 (5 bases). Germline V gene lookup returns CDR1 PRHDT and CDR2 FYEKMQ (reference sequence). V lost 2 bases and J lost 2, with 6 bases in between. The CDR3 is 13 amino acids. The CDR3 spells CASSLTRQETQYF. In DNA form, the CDR3 reads TGTGCCAGCAGCTTAACTAGGCAAGAGACCCAGTACTTC. The full variable domain, rest sourced from reference TRBV13 and TRBJ2-5, is AAGVIQSPRHLIKEKRETATLKCYPIPRHDTVYWYQQGPGQDPQFLISFYEKMQSDKGSIPDRFSAQQFSDYHSELNMSSLELGDSALYFCASSLTRQETQYFGPGTRLLVL.

The DNA for the CDR3 is TGTGCCAGCAGGCTGGGACAGAACTATGGCTACACCTTC. Its translation: CASRLGQNYGYTF. This chain links TRBV6-5 with TRBJ1-2; TRBD1 matches at 7 bases. This CDR3 contains 13 residues. Germline V gene sequence: CDR1 MNHEY, CDR2 SVGAGI. With V trimmed by 6 bases and J by 2 bases, 3 bases remained unmatched.

This clone was seen a few times. V gene TRBV6-5 combines with J gene TRBJ2-7; 8 bases line up with TRBD2. V shed 6 bases and J 3 bases; nucleotides not matched to a gene: 7. The CDR3 spans 14 residues. CDR1 MNHEY and CDR2 SVGAGI come from the germline V gene. This chain's CDR3 is CASSLVAGGYEQYF. The CDR3 nucleotides read TGTGCCAGCAGCCTCGTGGCGGGAGGCTACGAGCAGTACTTC.

The chain uses TRBV30 and TRBJ1-1; D call uncertain. The CDR3 sequence is 16 residues long. Trimming cost V 0 bases and J 4 bases, with 18 bases left between them. Germline V gene sequence: CDR1 GTSNPN, CDR2 SVGIG (reference sequence). CDR3 nucleotides: TGTGCCTGGAGTGTGGGAAGTAGTAAGGGCCCCACTGAAGCTTTCTTT. Translated, it gives CAWSVGSSKGPTEAFF. The complete variable domain, with remaining parts taken from reference TRBV30 and TRBJ1-1, reads SQTIHQWPATLVQPVGSPLSLECTVEGTSNPNLYWYRQAAGRGLQLLFYSVGIGQISSEVPQNLSASRPQDRQFILSSKKLLLSDSGFYLCAWSVGSSKGPTEAFFGQGTRLTVV.

The gene calls are TRBV11-2 and TRBJ2-7; D perhaps matches TRBD1 (5 bases). In germline, CDR1 is SGHAT, CDR2 FQNNGV. Trimming removed 2 bases at V and 12 bases at J, with 17 bases between. The CDR3 runs 13 residues. The CDR3 DNA reads TGTGCCAGCAGCTTACGTCCCAGGGTTCGGCCGTACTTC. It specifies CASSLRPRVRPYF.

The chain links TRBV10-3 to TRBJ1-5; 7 bases fit TRBD1. Germline lookup yields CDR1 ENHRY and CDR2 SYGVKD. The CDR3 is 13 amino acids. The ends lost 7 bases at V and 3 bases at J; junction bases unmatched: 3. DNA for the CDR3: TGTGCCATCAAAGACAGGGACAATCAGCCCCAGCATTTT. Protein: CAIKDRDNQPQHF.

The chain joins TRBV4-2 to TRBJ2-2; 8 bases line up with TRBD2. The V segment lost 4 bases and the J segment 2 bases; nucleotides outside the gene matches: 6. Germline assignment: CDR1 LGHNA and CDR2 YNFKEQ. The CDR3 contains 16 residues. Here the CDR3 reads CASSPRLAINTGELFF. CDR3 nucleotide sequence: TGTGCCAGCAGCCCCAGACTAGCGATCAACACCGGGGAGCTGTTTTTT.